The sequence of this T cell receptor beta chain was determined in a study of monozygotic twins with inflammatory bowel disease. To note about this clonotype: Its antigen remains unidentified.

Findings and limits, study-wide: The existence of one strong signal or clonotype linked to IBD lacked support. By inverse Simpson index, TCRbeta diversity was lower in IBD patients than in healthy co-twins. Repertoire similarity did not differ between concordant and discordant twins, possibly owing to limited power.

CDR3 length: 14 residues. Germline assignment: CDR1 SGHAT and CDR2 FQDESV (reference sequence). TCRdb re-called the 5' RACE reads and catalogs CDR3 proteins one per entry, DNA excluded. The table lists about 380,000 distinct CDR3 sequences. Sequencing was done on a sample of blood. The sequence derives from a human donor with ulcerative colitis or Crohn's disease, or a healthy co-twin of an affected twin (not recorded which). The rearrangement links TRBV11-1 to TRBJ2-2; the TCRdb call, TRBD1, lacks DNA for checking. The CDR3 region is CASTPGRNTGELFF.